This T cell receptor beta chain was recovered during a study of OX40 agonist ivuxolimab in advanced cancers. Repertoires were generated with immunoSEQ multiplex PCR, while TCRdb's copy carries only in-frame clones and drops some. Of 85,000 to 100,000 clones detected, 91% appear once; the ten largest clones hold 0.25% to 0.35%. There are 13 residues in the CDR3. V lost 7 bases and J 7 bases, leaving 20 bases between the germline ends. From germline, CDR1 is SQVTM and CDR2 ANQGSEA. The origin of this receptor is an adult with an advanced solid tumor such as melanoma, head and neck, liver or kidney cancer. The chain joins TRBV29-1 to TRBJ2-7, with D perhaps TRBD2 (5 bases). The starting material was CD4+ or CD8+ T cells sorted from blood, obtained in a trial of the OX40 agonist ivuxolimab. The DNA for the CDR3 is TGCAGCGGACGTACCGGGAACACGGGGGAGCAGTACTTC. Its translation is CSGRTGNTGEQYF.